This entry describes one T cell receptor (beta chain). As handled by the study authors: For nucleated cells, counts were estimated from reference gene primer amplification. The repertoire was sequenced with immunoSEQ multiplex PCR; TCRdb's copy has only in-frame clones and lacks some. Clone size and the V and J calls come from that table; the DNA yielded D and trimming. Among about 140,000 clones listed, roughly four fifths were seen once. Trimming took off 5 bases at V and 6 bases at J, with 14 bases between the two ends. Germline CDR1 and CDR2: MNHEY and SMNVEV (reference sequence). This CDR3 region has 14 residues. This specimen belongs to a study of blood T cell repertoires in COVID-19. Study context: COVID-19 samples from acute and convalescent phases originated in the United States, Italy and Spain. PBMCs, B-cell-depleted T cells, or T cells provided the cDNA or gDNA that made up the material.

Sequenced: peripheral blood. This chain connects TRBV27 to TRBJ1-5; a possible D gene is TRBD1 (5 bases). The TCR originated in a woman aged 45-65 years with active or convalescent COVID-19. The CDR3 DNA reads TGTGCCAGCAGTCTAGGCAGGGTGGGTCAGCCCCAGCATTTT. This gives the protein CASSLGRVGQPQHF.